This T cell receptor (beta chain) appears in the sequencing data of a study of T cells in Graves' hyperthyroidism and ophthalmopathy. Study-wide context: Peripheral blood was obtained at initial diagnosis, preceding any treatment. Regarding the study as a whole: In the blood, most expanded thyroid clonotypes above 0.001 appeared as well.

Researchers amplified the TCR beta CDR3 regions from RNA transcripts. RT-PCR in the first round (using the HTBI primer set) targeted the TCR CDR3. TCRdb independently ran MiXCR on the multiplex PCR reads; one entry per CDR3 protein. The data show about 300,000 distinct CDR3 sequences, less than 15% seen once. As concerns this clonotype: Antigen unknown.

Patients were excluded because of uncontrolled infection, other autoimmune disease, pregnancy or lactation. Fresh peripheral blood, around 9.5 ml, yielded the PBMCs. The specimen was blood. The TCR was taken from a woman aged 25 to 39 with Graves' hyperthyroidism that later progressed to Graves' ophthalmopathy.

The CDR3 region is CASSQAELQEQFF. Here the CDR3 DNA reads TGCGCCAGCAGCCAGGCTGAGTTGCAAGAGCAGTTCTTC. The chain combines TRBV4-3 with TRBJ2-1; D is unclear. CDR1 is LGHNA, CDR2 YSLEER, per germline. CDR3 length equals 13 residues. Trimming shortened V by 3 bases and J by 10 bases, and 13 bases separated the two germline ends.